This T cell receptor beta chain was captured in a study of CD8+ T cells in alopecia areata. Study-wide context: Treated patients were dosed with oral tofacitinib, taking 5 to 10 mg twice daily. Overall study results and limits: Scalp clonality decreased significantly with tofacitinib, and so did expanded CD8+ clones among the top 100.

This sample's treatment: oral pan-JAK inhibitor, 5-10 mg twice daily. Individuals with alopecia areata gave both lesional scalp punch biopsies and peripheral blood for collection. Extraction and reverse transcription of RNA yielded cDNA as the sequencing template. Measured with immunoSEQ multiplex PCR; TCRdb has only the in-frame clones, and not every one. The sample gives approximately 210,000 clones, about three fifths of which show up once; roughly 1.3% is in the top ten. The CDR3 runs 17 residues. Looked up from germline, CDR1 is GTSNPN and CDR2 is SVGIG (reference sequence). V shed 2 bases, J shed 1 base, and the junction held 10 bases outside the gene matches. This clone was found a few times. Its antigen is unidentified.

V usage is TRBV30 and J usage is TRBJ1-5; TRBD1 matches at 8 bases. Sequenced here: CD4+ T cells sorted from blood, sampled around week 50, from a patient treated with tofacitinib. This sequence was found in a human donor with alopecia areata. CDR3 amino acids: CAWSKQGGSRSNQPQHF. The CDR3, as DNA: TGTGCCTGGAGTAAACAGGGGGGATCGAGAAGCAATCAGCCCCAGCATTTT.